The 12 T cell receptor beta chains given below trace back to one sample, sequenced in a study of T-cell memory formation after mild COVID-19. TCRdb redid the calling of the 5' RACE reads with MiXCR, one entry per CDR3 protein. The table records approximately 400,000 distinct CDR3 sequences, approximately 24% of them present only once. Specimen: PBMCs or a T cell subset sorted from them (not recorded which). These receptors were obtained from an adult woman who had mild COVID-19 (a few samples of this study predate the infection). Cell type and time point are not known.

This clonotype was seen more than once but under ten times. V gene TRBV4-1 combines with J gene TRBJ2-3; possibly TRBD1 for D (6 bases). The germline V gene has CDR1 MGHRA and CDR2 YSYEKL. Trimming stripped 7 bases from V and 4 bases from J, with 15 bases between. The CDR3 consists of 14 residues. The CDR3 DNA reads as TGCGCCAGCACGAGAGGGGGTCCGGCAGATACGCAGTATTTT. Translation gives CASTRGGPADTQYF.

This rearrangement joins TRBV9 to TRBJ1-4, with D tentatively TRBD1 (5 bases). The CDR3 contains 17 residues. Germline CDR1 is SGDLS and CDR2 is YYNGEE. V dropped 2 bases and J dropped 5 bases, with 19 bases sitting between them. This chain's CDR3 is CASSVGGVRESNEKLFF. CDR3 coding DNA: TGTGCCAGCAGCGTTGGGGGGGTCCGAGAGTCAAATGAAAAACTGTTTTTT.

The gene calls are TRBV5-5 and TRBJ1-2; no clear D gene. This CDR3 comprises 13 residues. CDR1 and CDR2 from the germline V gene are SGHKS and YYEKEE (reference sequence). V dropped 0 bases and J dropped 4 bases, with 7 bases sitting between them. This CDR3 reads CASSLVASYGYTF. The CDR3 DNA is TGTGCCAGCAGCTTGGTTGCGTCCTATGGCTACACCTTC.

This clonotype has a handful of counts. The chain joins TRBV24-1 to TRBJ2-1; D may be TRBD2 (6 bases). Trimming took off 0 bases at V and 4 bases at J, with 12 bases between the two ends. This CDR3 is built from 16 residues. Germline V gives CDR1 KGHDR, CDR2 SFDVKD. CDR3 in amino acids: CATSDLQDGSYNEQFF. As DNA, the CDR3 is TGTGCCACCAGTGATTTGCAGGACGGGAGTTACAATGAGCAGTTCTTC.

The rearrangement uses TRBV12-3 or TRBV12-4 and TRBJ2-2; D is unresolved. The CDR3 length is 13 residues. V lost 2 bases to trimming and J lost 3 bases, with 4 bases between them. The CDR3 region is CASSLFDTGELFF. CDR3 bases: TGTGCCAGCAGTTTATTCGACACCGGGGAGCTGTTTTTT.

The chain joins TRBV5-1 to TRBJ1-2; the D gene is possibly TRBD1 (5 bases). CDR3 size: 15 residues. V lost 0 bases and J 8 bases, leaving 17 bases between the germline ends. Germline V gene lookup returns CDR1 SGHRS and CDR2 YFSETQ. The CDR3 region is CASSLGRDGLNGYTF. The CDR3, as DNA: TGCGCCAGCAGCTTGGGGCGGGACGGCTTAAACGGCTACACCTTC.

The V call is TRBV5-1, the J call TRBJ2-7, with 7 bases fitting TRBD1. The CDR3 covers 15 residues. V lost 4 bases and J lost 2; bases outside the gene matches: 9. Germline-derived CDR1 and CDR2 are SGHRS and YFSETQ. In DNA form, the CDR3 reads TGCGCCAGCAGCCTCGGGACAGAATACACCTACGAGCAGTACTTC. This translates into CASSLGTEYTYEQYF.

This clonotype was seen repeatedly, ten times or more. The genes are TRBV4-1 and TRBJ1-5; 8 bases align to TRBD1. The junction had 8 bases not matched to a gene; V was cut back by 3 bases and J by 4 bases. Per the germline V gene, CDR1 is MGHRA and CDR2 is YSYEKL. The CDR3 covers 16 residues. CDR3 nucleotides: TGCGCCAGCAGCCACCAAGGACAGGGAAGTAATCAGCCCCAGCATTTT. Its translation: CASSHQGQGSNQPQHF.

There are many counts of this clonotype. The CDR3 loop is CASSLIQGYTGELFF. CDR3 DNA sequence: TGTGCCAGCAGCTTAATCCAGGGCTACACCGGGGAGCTGTTTTTT. The chain has TRBV7-3 and TRBJ2-2; TRBD1 might be the D (5 bases). Trimming removed 1 base at V and 3 bases at J, with 9 bases between. Germline V gene lookup returns CDR1 SGHTA and CDR2 FQGTGA. The CDR3 contains 15 residues.

The chain employs TRBV20-1 and TRBJ1-2; no definite D call. The germline gives CDR1 DFQATT, CDR2 SNEGSKA (reference sequence). Between the trimmed V and J ends, which lost 4 bases and 4 bases, there was a span of 13 bases. This CDR3 has 13 amino acids. CDR3 coding DNA: TGCAGTGCTAAGACCGATAGTAGCTATGGCTACACCTTC. Translating it yields CSAKTDSSYGYTF.

This chain links TRBV4-3 with TRBJ2-1; 7 nucleotides line up with TRBD2. Germline CDR1 and CDR2: LGHNA and YSLEER. The ends lost 0 bases at V and 0 bases at J; junction bases unmatched: 11. CDR3 length: 19 residues. The CDR3 DNA reads as TGCGCCAGCAGCCAAGATCTCAGGGAGGGAGAGATCTCCTACAATGAGCAGTTCTTC. Its protein is CASSQDLREGEISYNEQFF.

This sequence joins TRBV6-1 and TRBJ2-6; D gene ambiguous. V was clipped by 3 bases and J by 0 bases, with 9 bases between them. From germline, CDR1 is MNHNS and CDR2 SASEGT. The CDR3 runs to 16 residues. The CDR3 bases are TGTGCCAGCAGTGACCCTACAAGCTCTGGGGCCAACGTCCTGACTTTC. This sequence encodes CASSDPTSSGANVLTF.